What follows are 24 T cell receptor beta chains derived from one specimen sequenced in a study of blood T cell dynamics during melanoma immunotherapy. The time point was: week 3, after first cycle of checkpoint inhibitor. This table comes from immunoSEQ multiplex PCR, and its TCRdb copy is limited to in-frame clones, with some not included. The table lists some 5,900 clones, about 80% of them singletons. This specimen consisted of blood, obtained from a patient treated with checkpoint blockade. The receptors were sampled from a human donor with melanoma.

This rearrangement joins TRBV5-1 to TRBJ1-4; D possibly corresponds to TRBD1 (5 bases). Germline CDR1 is SGHRS and CDR2 is YFSETQ. The CDR3 consists of 14 residues. Trimming cost V 3 bases and J 8 bases, with 14 bases left between them. This chain's CDR3 is CASSSPGRGEKLFF. The CDR3 DNA sequence: TGCGCCAGCAGCTCGCCCGGACGGGGGGAAAAACTGTTTTTT.

J is TRBJ1-2 and V is TRBV6-6, with D unresolved. V lost 8 bases, J lost 4 bases, and 8 bases lay in between. The CDR3 spans 11 residues. The V gene's germline CDR1 is MNHNY and CDR2 SVGAGI (reference sequence). CDR3 nucleotides: TGTGCCAGCGGTGACACCTATGGCTACACCTTC. Its translation: CASGDTYGYTF.

This chain connects TRBV6-1 to TRBJ1-5, with D hard to call. Germline assignment: CDR1 MNHNS and CDR2 SASEGT. The V gene lost 2 bases and the J gene lost 2 bases, with 16 bases spanning the gap. The CDR3 is 17 amino acids. Here the CDR3 reads CASSELKTASGNQPQHF. The CDR3 nucleotides are TGTGCCAGCAGTGAACTGAAGACGGCCAGTGGCAATCAGCCCCAGCATTTT.

J is TRBJ1-1 and V is TRBV27; D possibly corresponds to TRBD1 (5 bases). Per the germline V gene, CDR1 is MNHEY and CDR2 is SMNVEV (reference sequence). Trimming removed 11 bases from V and 1 base from J, with 11 bases in between. This CDR3 is 12 amino acids long. The CDR3, as DNA: TGTGCCGCGGGACGGGGGAACACTGAAGCTTTCTTT. This encodes CAAGRGNTEAFF.

V usage is TRBV14 and J usage is TRBJ1-1, with D possibly TRBD1 on 6 matching bases. The CDR3 runs to 18 residues. Germline CDR1 reads SGHDN; CDR2 reads FVKESK. Deletions cut 4 bases from V and 1 base from J, with 22 bases between. The CDR3 protein is CASSRGIKVQGENTEAFF. DNA of the CDR3: TGTGCCAGCAGCCGGGGAATCAAGGTACAGGGAGAGAACACTGAAGCTTTCTTT. Combining the CDR3 with reference TRBV14 and TRBJ1-1 gives the whole variable domain EAGVTQFPSHSVIEKGQTVTLRCDPISGHDNLYWYRRVMGKEIKFLLHFVKESKQDESGMPNNRFLAERTGGTYSTLKVQPAELEDSGVYFCASSRGIKVQGENTEAFFGQGTRLTVV.

V gene TRBV19 combines with J gene TRBJ1-6; 10 nucleotides agree with TRBD1. This CDR3 has 16 residues. In germline, CDR1 is LNHDA, CDR2 SQIVND (reference sequence). Trimming at V came to 5 bases and at J to 4 bases, leaving 5 bases not matched to a gene. This CDR3 reads CASSPRDRGYNSPLHF. In DNA form, the CDR3 reads TGTGCCAGTAGTCCACGGGACAGGGGTTATAATTCACCCCTCCACTTT. The full variable domain, rest sourced from reference TRBV19 and TRBJ1-6, is DGGITQSPKYLFRKEGQNVTLSCEQNLNHDAMYWYRQDPGQGLRLIYYSQIVNDFQKGDIAEGYSVSREKKESFPLTVTSAQKNPTAFYLCASSPRDRGYNSPLHFGNGTRLTVT.

The chain links TRBV5-1 to TRBJ1-5; 9 bases line up with TRBD1. V was pared by 4 bases and J by 7 bases, with 9 bases of the junction left unmatched. In germline, CDR1 is SGHRS, CDR2 YFSETQ. The CDR3 covers 15 residues. DNA of the CDR3: TGCGCCAGCAGCCCGTGGACAGGGGCAGAGCAGCCCCAGCATTTT. It yields the protein CASSPWTGAEQPQHF.

The rearrangement uses TRBV7-8 and TRBJ1-5; D is perhaps TRBD1 (6 bases). CDR1 and CDR2 from the germline V gene are SGHVS and FQNEAQ. Trimming took 1 base from V and 0 from J, leaving 16 bases between them. CDR3 length equals 18 residues. In DNA form, the CDR3 reads TGTGCCAGCAGCTTAGGGCCGACAGGAGCCTATAGCAATCAGCCCCAGCATTTT. Amino acids: CASSLGPTGAYSNQPQHF.

The rearrangement uses TRBV7-2 and TRBJ1-1, with 9 bases identical to TRBD1. Germline CDR1 SGHTA, CDR2 FQGNSA. CDR3 length: 14 amino acids. Trimming at V came to 3 bases and at J to 6 bases, leaving 5 bases not matched to a gene. The DNA for the CDR3 is TGTGCCAGCAGCTTCGACAGGGGGGCATCTGAAGCTTTCTTT. This codes for CASSFDRGASEAFF.

This chain joins TRBV5-1 and TRBJ2-7; D gene unclear. Germline lookup yields CDR1 SGHRS and CDR2 YFSETQ. V was pared by 0 bases and J by 3 bases, with 10 bases between. This CDR3 contains 14 residues. The CDR3 here is CASSLEAGDYEQYF. CDR3 in DNA: TGCGCCAGCAGCTTGGAGGCCGGAGACTACGAGCAGTACTTC.

This clone was seen only a few times. CDR3 in DNA: TGCGCCAGCAGCTGGACATCTACGCGGAGCGGGAGGAACGAGCAGTACTTC. Translation: CASSWTSTRSGRNEQYF. The chain recombines TRBV5-1 with TRBJ2-7, with 9 bases lining up with TRBD2. This CDR3 has 17 residues. V was pared by 3 bases and J by 5 bases, with 15 bases of the junction left unmatched. Germline V gives CDR1 SGHRS, CDR2 YFSETQ.

The chain couples TRBV2 to TRBJ1-2, with D unclear. The CDR3 has 12 amino acids. Germline V gives CDR1 SNHLY, CDR2 FYNNEI. The V end was cut by 6 bases, the J end by 4 bases, with 9 bases between. The chain's CDR3 is CASRPMGYGYTF. CDR3 DNA sequence: TGTGCCAGCAGACCCATGGGCTATGGCTACACCTTC.

The chain couples TRBV7-9 to TRBJ1-5, with D unresolved. CDR1 and CDR2 from the germline V gene are SEHNR and FQNEAQ (reference sequence). The length of the CDR3 is 13 residues. V shed 5 bases and J shed 4 bases, with 9 bases lying between them. CDR3 protein: CASSAMGNQPQHF. CDR3 DNA sequence: TGTGCCAGCAGCGCCATGGGAAATCAGCCCCAGCATTTT.

V and J are TRBV28 and TRBJ1-1; TRBD1 matches at 9 bases. The V gene end was trimmed by 3 bases and the J gene end by 1 base; junction bases not matched to a gene: 9. The CDR3 consists of 17 residues. Looked up from germline, CDR1 is MDHEN and CDR2 is SYDVKM. The CDR3 region has the DNA TGTGCCAGCAGTTTTTCCGGGACAGGGATGCAGAACACTGAAGCTTTCTTT. As protein: CASSFSGTGMQNTEAFF.

The chain recombines TRBV14 with TRBJ2-7; tentative D call: TRBD2 (6 bases). Trimming cost V 4 bases and J 7 bases, with 14 bases left between them. Germline-derived CDR1 and CDR2 are SGHDN and FVKESK. CDR3 length equals 13 residues. The CDR3: CASSLELGGEQYF. CDR3 in DNA: TGTGCCAGCAGCCTCGAACTCGGGGGTGAGCAGTACTTC.

The V gene is TRBV5-1, the J gene TRBJ1-2; 11 bases line up with TRBD1. The CDR3 totals 15 residues. The ends lost 7 bases at V and 3 bases at J; junction bases unmatched: 8. CDR1 and CDR2 from the germline V gene are SGHRS and YFSETQ. The CDR3 sequence: CASGRTGGKDYGYTF. The CDR3 nucleotides are TGCGCCAGCGGACGGACAGGGGGCAAAGACTATGGCTACACCTTC.

This chain connects TRBV7-8 to TRBJ1-4; D gene unclear. The CDR3 loop spans 15 amino acids. Germline V gives CDR1 SGHVS, CDR2 FQNEAQ. V was shortened by 0 bases and J by 4 bases, with 9 bases between the two germline ends. DNA for the CDR3: TGTGCCAGCAGCTTAGCAGGCAGCATTAATGAAAAACTGTTTTTT. This encodes CASSLAGSINEKLFF.

V and J are TRBV27 and TRBJ2-1, with D tentatively TRBD1 or TRBD2 (6 bases each). CDR1 and CDR2 (germline): MNHEY, SMNVEV (reference sequence). The length of the CDR3 is 15 residues. V shed 3 bases and J shed 8 bases, with 17 bases lying between them. The CDR3 sequence: CASSLMGGAGYEQFF. In DNA form, the CDR3 reads TGTGCCAGCAGTTTGATGGGGGGCGCGGGTTATGAGCAGTTCTTC.

The chain links TRBV14 to TRBJ1-1; 7 bases are shared with TRBD1. With V trimmed by 4 bases and J by 1 base, 3 bases remained unmatched. The CDR3 consists of 14 residues. From germline, CDR1 is SGHDN and CDR2 FVKESK. The CDR3 loop reads CASSPGQKNTEAFF. The CDR3 nucleotides are TGTGCCAGCAGCCCGGGACAGAAGAACACTGAAGCTTTCTTT.

The chain couples TRBV7-2 to TRBJ1-5, with 9 bases fitting TRBD1. Germline CDR1 SGHTA, CDR2 FQGNSA. V lost 4 bases, J lost 7 bases, and 2 bases stayed unmatched. The CDR3 has 13 residues. The CDR3 here is CASSSTGGQPQHF. CDR3 sequence (DNA): TGTGCCAGCAGCTCCACAGGGGGCCAGCCCCAGCATTTT.

This chain joins TRBV27 and TRBJ1-1; D not resolved. Trimming stripped 0 bases from V and 10 bases from J, with 12 bases between. Germline CDR1 reads MNHEY; CDR2 reads SMNVEV (reference sequence). The CDR3 length is 13 residues. The CDR3, as DNA: TGTGCCAGCAGTTTATCGACGGGAAGTGGAGCTTTCTTT. Translating it yields CASSLSTGSGAFF.

The rearrangement links TRBV6-5 to TRBJ2-5; D unclear. The better agreement between TRBJ2-7 and the DNA end casts doubt on the J call. This CDR3 comprises 14 residues. In germline, CDR1 is MNHEY, CDR2 SVGAGI. CDR3 sequence (DNA): TGTGCCAGCAGTTACGTGACTGGGGCCTACGAGCAGTACTTC. It codes for CASSYVTGAYEQYF.

The chain couples TRBV7-8 to TRBJ1-1; maybe TRBD1 (5 bases). CDR1 and CDR2 from the germline V gene are SGHVS and FQNEAQ. The CDR3 runs to 16 residues. V lost 1 base, J lost 1 base, and 13 bases lay in between. The CDR3: CASSLDLRQGNTEAFF. Here the CDR3 DNA reads TGTGCCAGCAGCTTAGATTTGCGGCAGGGGAACACTGAAGCTTTCTTT.

The J gene is TRBJ1-3, the V gene TRBV25-1, with D perhaps TRBD1 (5 bases). Germline values: CDR1 MGHDK, CDR2 SYGVNS. Trimming left V 5 bases short and J 2 bases short, with 10 bases between. The CDR3 is 14 residues long. The CDR3 DNA is TGTGCCAGCAGTTCACAGGTAGCTGGAAACACCATATATTTT. This encodes CASSSQVAGNTIYF.